A single count supports the clone carrying this T cell receptor (beta chain). Some clones are missing from TCRdb's copy, which holds only in-frame ones; the method was immunoSEQ multiplex PCR. There are about 120,000 clones in the sample; 70% to 90% occur only once, and 3.8% lies in the top ten. The record originates from a study of blood T cell repertoires in COVID-19. This CDR3 has 14 residues. Germline V gene sequence: CDR1 SGHVS, CDR2 FQNEAQ. Trimming left V 3 bases short and J 0 bases short, with 7 bases between. The TCR originated in a woman aged 45 to 65 with acute or convalescent COVID-19. The chain carries TRBV7-8 and TRBJ2-3; D is uncertain. The sequenced sample consisted of peripheral blood. The CDR3 is CASSFQTSTDTQYF. Written as DNA, the CDR3 is TGTGCCAGCAGCTTCCAGACTAGCACAGATACGCAGTATTTT.